A single sample is the source of the 13 T cell receptor beta chains below, sequenced in a study of T-cell reconstitution after alpha-beta-depleted transplantation in children (dated by TCRdb to the mid-2010s). The library was made by PCR. The reads were generated on an Illumina HiSeq 2500. Molecular barcoding was employed in the preparation of TCR libraries, with unique molecular identifiers being used to normalize TCRbeta repertoire quantification. TCRdb cleaned the public reads at Q25 with fastp, built clones with MiXCR and kept in-frame beta chains. One record per CDR3 amino acid sequence lists the most common genes and DNA. The sample profile shows roughly 500,000 distinct CDR3 sequences; roughly 10% of them were found once. Just over 2% of the sample lies in the top ten. The treatment or condition label corresponds to: allogeneic hematopoietic cell transplantation with graft depleted of TCRalphabeta T cells and CD19 B cells.

Source: PBMCs, taken before TCRalphabeta/CD19-depleted stem cell transplant. Every receptor here comes from a child aged 2 to 15 with inherited bone marrow failure, due to receive a stem cell transplant.

This clonotype was counted a few times. The chain couples TRBV11-2 to TRBJ2-5; 8 nucleotides line up with TRBD1. Germline V lookup: CDR1 SGHAT, CDR2 FQNNGV. The CDR3 loop spans 18 amino acids. V dropped 6 bases and J dropped 1; count of bases not matched to a gene: 16. The CDR3 spells CASRQGASIGLGQETQYF. The CDR3 coding sequence is TGTGCCAGCAGGCAGGGGGCTAGTATTGGTTTGGGCCAAGAGACCCAGTACTTC. The whole variable domain, filled in from reference TRBV11-2 and TRBJ2-5, reads EAGVAQSPRYKIIEKRQSVAFWCNPISGHATLYWYQQILGQGPKLLIQFQNNGVVDDSQLPKDRFSAERLKGVDSTLKIQPAKLEDSAVYLCASRQGASIGLGQETQYFGPGTRLLVL.

There are a few counts of this clonotype. This chain links TRBV5-5 with TRBJ2-7; 8 nucleotides agree with TRBD2. Germline V gene sequence: CDR1 SGHKS, CDR2 YYEKEE (reference sequence). The junction had 12 bases not matched to a gene; V was cut back by 2 bases and J by 5 bases. This CDR3 is 16 amino acids long. The CDR3 DNA follows: TGTGCCAGCAGCTTCCTAGGGGCTAGCGGGCGGCACGAGCAGTACTTC. It yields the protein CASSFLGASGRHEQYF.

This clonotype came up many times. V usage is TRBV7-2 and J usage is TRBJ1-2, with TRBD1 as a possible D gene (5 bases). CDR1 and CDR2 from the germline V gene are SGHTA and FQGNSA. V was trimmed by 5 bases and J by 4 bases, leaving 20 bases between them. The CDR3 length is 16 residues. CDR3 region: CASSPRVGGLGYGYTF. The CDR3, as DNA: TGTGCCAGCAGCCCCCGAGTTGGGGGGTTAGGCTATGGCTACACCTTC.

Points on this clonotype: A much bigger clone sits one base away, suggesting this may be a read error. The chain uses TRBV9 and TRBJ2-4, with 10 bases identical to TRBD2. Germline lookup yields CDR1 SGDLS and CDR2 YYNGEE. J gave up 3 bases and V 4 bases, and 19 bases lay outside the gene matches. This CDR3 has 20 residues. The CDR3 nucleotides are TGTGCCAGCAGCCCACGATCTAGCGGGAGCGCTAATCTAGGCAAAAACATTCAGTACTTC. It specifies CASSPRSSGSANLGKNIQYF.

In this sample, this clonotype turned up many times. The V call is TRBV6-2 or TRBV6-3, the J call TRBJ1-5; possible D gene TRBD1, 6 bases. Germline V gene lookup returns CDR1 MNHEY and CDR2 SVGEGT. This CDR3 contains 14 residues. V dropped 7 bases and J dropped 5 bases, with 15 bases sitting between them. The CDR3 coding sequence is TGTGCCAGCAAGGACAGTTATGAACATCAGCCCCAGCATTTT. Protein product: CASKDSYEHQPQHF.

This clonotype has ten or more counts. A junction end diverges from the germline sequence, so it may reflect a read error. The chain combines TRBV5-1 with TRBJ2-3, with D uncertain. Germline loops: CDR1 SGHRS, CDR2 YFSETQ. The CDR3 runs to 14 residues. CDR3 coding DNA: TGTGCCAGCAGCTTATTGGGTAGCACAGATACGCAGTATTTT. This sequence encodes CASSLLGSTDTQYF.

This clonotype was seen at least ten times. This chain connects TRBV4-3 to TRBJ2-2; TRBD1 is a possible D gene (5 bases). The CDR3 extends over 15 amino acids. Trimming removed 3 bases from V and 3 bases from J, with 11 bases in between. In germline, CDR1 is LGHNA, CDR2 YSLEER. CDR3 sequence reads: CASSHPRQYTGELFF. The CDR3 nucleotides are TGCGCCAGCAGCCATCCCAGACAGTACACCGGGGAGCTGTTTTTT.

This clonotype appeared a few times. The rearrangement uses TRBV7-6 and TRBJ2-7; tentatively, D is TRBD2 (6 bases). This CDR3 is 11 amino acids long. Trimming removed 4 bases at V and 6 bases at J, with 7 bases between. Germline CDR1 SGHVS, CDR2 FNYEAQ. Written as DNA, the CDR3 is TGTGCCAGCAGCTCGGGAGTCGAGCAGTACTTC. It yields the protein CASSSGVEQYF. Complete variable domain (other parts from reference TRBV7-6 and TRBJ2-7): GAGVSQSPRYKVTKRGQDVALRCDPISGHVSLYWYRQALGQGPEFLTYFNYEAQQDKSGLPNDRFSAERPEGSISTLTIQRTEQRDSAMYRCASSSGVEQYFGPGTRLTVT.

This clonotype was detected many times. J is TRBJ2-7 and V is TRBV7-9; D ambiguous. The germline V gene encodes CDR1 SEHNR and CDR2 FQNEAQ (reference sequence). Trimming removed 3 bases from V and 2 bases from J, with 11 bases in between. CDR3 length: 14 residues. CDR3: CASSLRLDPYEQYF. CDR3 sequence (DNA): TGTGCCAGCAGCTTGAGACTGGACCCCTACGAGCAGTACTTC.

This sequence joins TRBV5-4 and TRBJ2-1; D unresolved. Germline V gene data show CDR1 as SGHNT and CDR2 as YYREEE (reference sequence). Trimming pared 4 bases from V and 7 bases from J, leaving 12 bases between. This CDR3 has 13 residues. The CDR3 DNA is TGTGCCAGCAGCGAGGTCCCGAATAATGAGCAGTTCTTC. Protein sequence: CASSEVPNNEQFF. Full variable domain (missing parts from reference TRBV5-4 and TRBJ2-1): ETGVTQSPTHLIKTRGQQVTLRCSSQSGHNTVSWYQQALGQGPQFIFQYYREEENGRGNFPPRFSGLQFPNYSSELNVNALELDDSALYLCASSEVPNNEQFFGPGTRLTVL.

This clonotype appeared many times. V is TRBV20-1 and J is TRBJ1-5; 7 nucleotides match TRBD1. V lost 6 bases and J lost 3; bases outside the gene matches: 5. In germline, CDR1 is DFQATT, CDR2 SNEGSKA (reference sequence). The length of the CDR3 is 13 residues. CDR3 residues: CSARTGHNQPQHF. CDR3 nucleotides: TGCAGTGCAAGGACAGGTCACAATCAGCCCCAGCATTTT.

In its sample, this clonotype was seen many times. CDR3 sequence: CSARQGTGGNTIYF. CDR3 bases: TGCAGTGCGAGACAGGGGACAGGTGGAAACACCATATATTTT. This sequence joins TRBV20-1 and TRBJ1-3; 8 bases agree with TRBD1. Germline lookup yields CDR1 DFQATT and CDR2 SNEGSKA (reference sequence). The CDR3 length is 14 residues. V lost 6 bases and J lost 3; bases outside the gene matches: 7.

This clonotype was counted at least ten times. V and J are TRBV6-5 and TRBJ2-1, with D tentatively TRBD2 (6 bases). The CDR3 is 15 residues long. CDR1 is MNHEY and CDR2 is SVGAGI in the germline V gene. V lost 6 bases and J 10 bases, leaving 22 bases between the germline ends. CDR3 sequence reads: CASSRKAGHGEEQFF. CDR3 sequence (DNA): TGTGCCAGCAGCCGTAAAGCGGGCCATGGGGAAGAGCAGTTCTTC.